This T cell receptor beta chain was sequenced in a study of OX40 agonist ivuxolimab in advanced cancers. Study-wide context: Patients received ivuxolimab, an agonistic anti-OX40 (CD134) antibody.

With autoimmune disease history or systemic immunosuppression, patients were excluded. On this clone: Its antigen is not known.

Study results and limitations: Clonal expansion among partial responders at 0.1-3.0 mg/kg ranked near the lowest. With doses of 0.1 to 3.0 mg/kg, CD4+ and CD8+ blood T cells had undergone clonal expansion by week 6.

The method was immunoSEQ multiplex PCR; TCRdb's version includes in-frame clones alone and lacks a portion of them. This sample has approximately 32,000 clones, with nearly 90% found just once. The clonotype was recovered from an adult with an advanced solid tumor such as melanoma, head and neck, liver or kidney cancer. The sequencing used CD4+ or CD8+ T cells sorted from blood, collected in a trial of the OX40 agonist ivuxolimab.

Here the CDR3 DNA reads TGTGCCAGCAGCTTAGTTCTAGCGGGGCGCACAGATACGCAGTATTTT. Translation gives CASSLVLAGRTDTQYF. The chain has TRBV13 and TRBJ2-3; 9 nucleotides match TRBD2. J gave up 1 base and V 1 base, and 3 bases lay outside the gene matches. CDR1 and CDR2 (germline): PRHDT, FYEKMQ (reference sequence). The CDR3 runs to 16 residues.